These 26 T cell receptor beta chains came from one sample sequenced in a study of T cells in narcolepsy (dated by TCRdb to 2016 to 2019). Libraries were made using the immunoSEQ multiplex PCR assay. Imported from immuneACCESS, the table was reduced by TCRdb to in-frame sequences with V and J called. These copies leave out some clones; in studies compared against another copy, an unresolved V gene accounts for under half, and the cause of the remainder is not known. The sample table records about 41,000 clones; 70% to 90% of these occur just once. The top ten clones comprise roughly 1.3% of the sample. The sequenced sample was CD45RA- memory CD4+ T cells from PBMCs. The sample's cell subset or site label is to be understood as: memory T cells sorted ex vivo from peripheral blood. These receptor sequences come from a human donor with narcolepsy.

This chain joins TRBV5-5 and TRBJ2-7; the match to TRBD2 covers 8 bases. V shed 1 base, J shed 6 bases, and the junction held 6 bases outside the gene matches. The CDR3 covers 14 residues. Per germline, CDR1 SGHKS and CDR2 YYEKEE (reference sequence). In DNA, the CDR3 is TGTGCCAGCAGCTTGAGCGGGAGAACGGTCGAGCAGTACTTC. It yields the protein CASSLSGRTVEQYF.

The chain joins TRBV6-5 to TRBJ1-2; D is possibly TRBD1 (5 bases). The V end lost 2 bases, the J end lost 4 bases, and 8 bases lay between the germline ends. Germline assignment: CDR1 MNHEY and CDR2 SVGAGI. The CDR3 totals 13 residues. The CDR3 DNA follows: TGTGCCAGCAGTTACGAGAGGGGCTATGGCTACACCTTC. This sequence encodes CASSYERGYGYTF.

V is TRBV5-6 and J is TRBJ2-7; 8 bases agree with TRBD1. V lost 4 bases and J lost 4; bases outside the gene matches: 4. Germline V gives CDR1 SGHDT, CDR2 YYEEEE. This CDR3 has 13 residues. The CDR3 sequence is CASSGRDRYEQYF. DNA of the CDR3: TGTGCCAGCAGCGGCCGGGACAGGTACGAGCAGTACTTC.

The J gene is TRBJ1-6, the V gene TRBV7-2; 8 bases match TRBD1. Germline V gene data show CDR1 as SGHTA and CDR2 as FQGNSA. The CDR3 is 15 amino acids. Unmatched junction bases numbered 2, after V lost 2 bases and J lost 5 bases. DNA for the CDR3: TGTGCCAGCAGCTTACGGGGACAGGATAATTCACCCCTCCACTTT. Protein: CASSLRGQDNSPLHF. The entire variable domain, with the rest obtained from reference TRBV7-2 and TRBJ1-6, is as follows: GAGVSQSPSNKVTEKGKDVELRCDPISGHTALYWYRQSLGQGLEFLIYFQGNSAPDKSGLPSDRFSAERTGGSVSTLTIQRTQQEDSAVYLCASSLRGQDNSPLHFGNGTRLTVT.

V usage is TRBV14 and J usage is TRBJ1-2; no reliable D call. In germline, CDR1 is SGHDN, CDR2 FVKESK. This CDR3 contains 13 residues. V dropped 4 bases and J dropped 7 bases, with 13 bases sitting between them. CDR3 in amino acids: CASSPDEAAGYTF. DNA for the CDR3: TGTGCCAGCAGCCCAGACGAGGCGGCTGGCTACACCTTC.

The rearrangement uses TRBV7-8 and TRBJ2-1, with a tentative D call TRBD2 (6 bases). Trimming removed 5 bases from V and 9 bases from J, with 17 bases in between. This CDR3 comprises 14 residues. Germline CDR1 reads SGHVS; CDR2 reads FQNEAQ. The CDR3, as DNA: TGTGCCAGCAGCCGCGATGGGGGGTTCGGTGAGCAGTTCTTC. Its translation is CASSRDGGFGEQFF.

This clone has only a few counts. V usage is TRBV19 and J usage is TRBJ2-2, with 16 positions matching TRBD2. Germline V CDR1 and CDR2: LNHDA, SQIVND (reference sequence). J gave up 4 bases and V 6 bases, and 5 bases lay outside the gene matches. The CDR3 is made up of 17 amino acids. The CDR3 here is CASSGTSGGAFTGELFF. The CDR3 DNA reads as TGTGCCAGTAGCGGGACTAGCGGGGGGGCGTTCACCGGGGAGCTGTTTTTT.

The rearrangement joins TRBV9 to TRBJ1-2; D is perhaps TRBD1 (5 bases). From germline, CDR1 is SGDLS and CDR2 YYNGEE. Trimming left V 7 bases short and J 3 bases short, with 13 bases between. The CDR3 runs to 13 residues. For the CDR3, the DNA is TGTGCCAGCTCCGACTCGGGGGACTATGGCTACACCTTC. Amino acids: CASSDSGDYGYTF.

CDR3 DNA: TGCGCCAGCAGACTAGCGGGAGGTGGAGATACGCAGTATTTT. As protein: CASRLAGGGDTQYF. J is TRBJ2-3 and V is TRBV5-1, with 12 bases lining up with TRBD2. Germline V lookup: CDR1 SGHRS, CDR2 YFSETQ. The CDR3 length is 14 residues. V lost 5 bases, J lost 5 bases, and 3 bases stayed unmatched.

The chain employs TRBV6-1 and TRBJ2-3; TRBD1 is a possible D gene (6 bases). The CDR3 covers 12 residues. Germline V CDR1 and CDR2: MNHNS, SASEGT. V gave up 7 bases and J gave up 4 bases, with 9 bases separating them. CDR3: CASTTGPDTQYF. The CDR3 coding sequence is TGTGCCAGCACAACAGGGCCAGATACGCAGTATTTT.

This chain links TRBV30 with TRBJ2-3; 9 bases align to TRBD1. This CDR3 is 15 amino acids long. Trimming cost V 1 base and J 3 bases; bases outside gene matches: 5. Germline CDR1 reads GTSNPN; CDR2 reads SVGIG (reference sequence). Here the CDR3 DNA reads TGTGCCTGGAGTGCACAGGGGGCTAGTACAGATACGCAGTATTTT. Its protein product is CAWSAQGASTDTQYF.

The chain employs TRBV7-8 and TRBJ2-7, with D perhaps matching TRBD1 or TRBD2 (6 bases each). V shed 8 bases and J shed 2 bases, with 16 bases lying between them. CDR3 length equals 14 residues. From germline, CDR1 is SGHVS and CDR2 FQNEAQ. The CDR3 sequence is CASSLRGGTYEQYF. CDR3 DNA: TGTGCCAGCTCCCTCCGAGGGGGGACCTACGAGCAGTACTTC.

This chain links TRBV6-1 with TRBJ2-1; D unresolved. The germline V gene has CDR1 MNHNS and CDR2 SASEGT. The V and J ends lost 3 bases and 5 bases respectively, with 8 bases between them. The CDR3 has 13 residues. CDR3 sequence (DNA): TGTGCCAGCAGTGACGGTCGCAACAATGAGCAGTTCTTC. It is translated as CASSDGRNNEQFF.

The rearrangement links TRBV7-8 to TRBJ1-3, with D possibly being TRBD1 (6 bases). Deletions cut 1 base from V and 2 bases from J, with 12 bases between. The CDR3 has 16 residues. Germline V gene data show CDR1 as SGHVS and CDR2 as FQNEAQ. The CDR3 coding sequence is TGTGCCAGCAGCTTAGAACCAGCAGGGGCTGGAAACACCATATATTTT. This sequence encodes CASSLEPAGAGNTIYF.

The chain is built from TRBV11-2 and TRBJ1-1, with TRBD1 identical over 8 bases. This CDR3 contains 15 residues. V lost 5 bases and J lost 5; bases outside the gene matches: 10. Germline CDR1 SGHAT, CDR2 FQNNGV. The CDR3 is CASSRDRGPRTEAFF. CDR3 nucleotides: TGTGCCAGCAGCAGAGACAGGGGCCCTCGGACTGAAGCTTTCTTT.

This clone came up once. The chain employs TRBV12-5 and TRBJ2-7; the D gene is possibly TRBD2 (6 bases). The CDR3 has 14 amino acids. The germline gives CDR1 LGHNT, CDR2 FRNRAP. The germline V and J ends were trimmed by 5 bases and 2 bases, with 13 bases remaining between them. The CDR3 DNA sequence: TGTGCTAGTGGTCCACCGGGAGAAGCCTACGAGCAGTACTTC. Protein sequence: CASGPPGEAYEQYF. Based on the CDR3 plus reference TRBV12-5 and TRBJ2-7, the full variable domain is DARVTQTPRHKVTEMGQEVTMRCQPILGHNTVFWYRQTMMQGLELLAYFRNRAPLDDSGMPKDRFSAEMPDATLATLKIQPSEPRDSAVYFCASGPPGEAYEQYFGPGTRLTVT.

V usage is TRBV10-3 and J usage is TRBJ2-3; 7 bases match TRBD1. Germline assignment: CDR1 ENHRY and CDR2 SYGVKD. The CDR3 is 17 amino acids. Germline trimming cut 3 bases from V and 2 bases from J; bases unmatched to any gene: 11. The CDR3 region has the DNA TGTGCCATCAGTGATTCTACAGGGGCAGGGGTCACAGATACGCAGTATTTT. Translated, it gives CAISDSTGAGVTDTQYF.

The chain couples TRBV10-3 to TRBJ1-2; 11 bases align to TRBD1. CDR1 ENHRY and CDR2 SYGVKD come from the germline V gene. CDR3 length equals 15 residues. V was clipped by 4 bases and J by 5 bases; unmatched bases: 6. CDR3 region: CAISGNRDRGYGYTF. The CDR3, as DNA: TGTGCCATCAGTGGGAACCGGGACAGGGGGTATGGCTACACCTTC.

CDR3 amino acids: CASSLAGRGQETQYF. CDR3 sequence (DNA): TGTGCCAGCAGCTTAGCGGGCAGGGGGCAAGAGACCCAGTACTTC. V is TRBV7-2 and J is TRBJ2-7; 7 bases align to TRBD1. The J call may not be correct, given that the DNA end is closer to TRBJ2-5. The CDR3 has 15 amino acids. Germline V gene lookup returns CDR1 SGHTA and CDR2 FQGNSA.

The chain uses TRBV6-5 and TRBJ2-3; 10 nucleotides agree with TRBD1. This CDR3 region has 15 residues. With V trimmed by 6 bases and J by 3 bases, 6 bases remained unmatched. Germline CDR1 MNHEY, CDR2 SVGAGI. This CDR3 reads CASRSGTGATDTQYF. In nucleotides, the CDR3 is TGTGCCAGCAGATCCGGGACAGGGGCAACAGATACGCAGTATTTT.

This chain joins TRBV4-2 and TRBJ2-1; D not certain. CDR3 length equals 13 residues. Germline CDR1 and CDR2: LGHNA and YNFKEQ. V gave up 0 bases and J gave up 3 bases, with 3 bases separating them. CDR3 in amino acids: CASSQEGYNEQFF. CDR3 nucleotides: TGTGCCAGCAGCCAAGAGGGCTACAATGAGCAGTTCTTC.

V is TRBV5-4 and J is TRBJ2-1; 11 nucleotides align to TRBD2. V was clipped by 0 bases and J by 2 bases; unmatched bases: 1. CDR1 is SGHNT and CDR2 is YYREEE in the germline V gene (reference sequence). This CDR3 region has 16 residues. CDR3 sequence (DNA): TGTGCCAGCAGCTTGGAACTAGCGGGAGCCTACAATGAGCAGTTCTTC. Residues: CASSLELAGAYNEQFF.

The count of this clone is one. The germline gene is not matched at one end of the junction; a read error may be the cause. This rearrangement joins TRBV2 to TRBJ1-2; D not resolved. Germline lookup yields CDR1 SNHLY and CDR2 FYNNEI. This CDR3 has 13 residues. The CDR3 nucleotides are TGTGCCAGGAGTGCCATCACCCAAGGGGGCTACACCTTC. Translated: CARSAITQGGYTF.

J is TRBJ2-2 and V is TRBV19; weak D call: TRBD2 (7 bases). The CDR3 is 16 residues long. Germline V CDR1 and CDR2: LNHDA, SQIVND (reference sequence). V was shortened by 3 bases and J by 4 bases, with 15 bases between the two germline ends. The CDR3 protein is CASSIFGGPSTGELFF. The CDR3 coding sequence is TGTGCCAGTAGTATCTTCGGGGGGCCATCCACCGGGGAGCTGTTTTTT.

This sequence joins TRBV7-8 and TRBJ2-5, with 8 bases matching TRBD2. From germline, CDR1 is SGHVS and CDR2 FQNEAQ. The CDR3 totals 15 residues. V was clipped by 5 bases and J by 3 bases; unmatched bases: 8. In nucleotides, the CDR3 is TGTGCCAGCAGCCAACGGGGGGGTAGTAAAGAGACCCAGTACTTC. Protein sequence: CASSQRGGSKETQYF.

This sequence joins TRBV2 and TRBJ1-4; D call uncertain. V was cut by 11 bases and J by 4 bases, with 14 bases left in between. Germline V gene lookup returns CDR1 SNHLY and CDR2 FYNNEI. This CDR3 has 13 residues. The CDR3 reads CALRRAINEKLFF. CDR3 DNA: TGTGCCTTGCGCAGAGCCATTAATGAAAAACTGTTTTTT.